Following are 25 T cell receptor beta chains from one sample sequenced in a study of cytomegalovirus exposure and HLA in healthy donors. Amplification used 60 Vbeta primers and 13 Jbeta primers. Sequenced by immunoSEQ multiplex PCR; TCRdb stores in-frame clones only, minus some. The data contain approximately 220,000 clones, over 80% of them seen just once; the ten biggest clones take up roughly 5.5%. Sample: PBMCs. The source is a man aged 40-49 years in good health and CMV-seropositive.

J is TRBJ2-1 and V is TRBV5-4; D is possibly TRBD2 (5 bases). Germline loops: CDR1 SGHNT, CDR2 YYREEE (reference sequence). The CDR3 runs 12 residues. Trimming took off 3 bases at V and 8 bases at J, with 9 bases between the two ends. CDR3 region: CASSSSGDEQFF. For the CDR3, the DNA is TGTGCCAGCAGCTCCTCCGGGGATGAGCAGTTCTTC.

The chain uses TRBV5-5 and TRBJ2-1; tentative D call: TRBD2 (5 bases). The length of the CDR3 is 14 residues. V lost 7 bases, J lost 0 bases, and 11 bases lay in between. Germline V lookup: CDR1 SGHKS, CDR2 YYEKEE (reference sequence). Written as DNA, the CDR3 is TGTGCCAGCGCCGTAGCGTTCTCCTACAATGAGCAGTTCTTC. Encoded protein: CASAVAFSYNEQFF.

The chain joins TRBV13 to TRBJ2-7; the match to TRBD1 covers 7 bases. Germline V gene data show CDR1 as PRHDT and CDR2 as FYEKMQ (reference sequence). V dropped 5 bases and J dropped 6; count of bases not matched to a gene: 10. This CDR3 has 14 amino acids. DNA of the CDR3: TGTGCCAGCAGCCCGACAGGGCCCCGGAGCGAGCAGTACTTC. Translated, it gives CASSPTGPRSEQYF. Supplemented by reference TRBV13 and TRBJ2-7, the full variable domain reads AAGVIQSPRHLIKEKRETATLKCYPIPRHDTVYWYQQGPGQDPQFLISFYEKMQSDKGSIPDRFSAQQFSDYHSELNMSSLELGDSALYFCASSPTGPRSEQYFGPGTRLTVT.

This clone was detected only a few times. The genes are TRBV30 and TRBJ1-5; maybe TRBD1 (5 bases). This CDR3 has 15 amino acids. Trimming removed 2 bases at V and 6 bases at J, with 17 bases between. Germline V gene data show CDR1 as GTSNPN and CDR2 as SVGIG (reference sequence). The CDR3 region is CAWSPGRLGPQPQHF. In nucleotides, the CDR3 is TGTGCCTGGAGTCCCGGCAGATTGGGGCCTCAGCCCCAGCATTTT.

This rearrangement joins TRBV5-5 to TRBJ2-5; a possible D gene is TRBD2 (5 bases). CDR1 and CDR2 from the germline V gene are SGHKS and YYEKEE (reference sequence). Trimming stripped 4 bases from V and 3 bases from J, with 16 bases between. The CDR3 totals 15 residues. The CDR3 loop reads CASSRDFSREETQYF. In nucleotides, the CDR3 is TGTGCCAGCAGCCGGGATTTCTCTAGGGAAGAGACCCAGTACTTC.

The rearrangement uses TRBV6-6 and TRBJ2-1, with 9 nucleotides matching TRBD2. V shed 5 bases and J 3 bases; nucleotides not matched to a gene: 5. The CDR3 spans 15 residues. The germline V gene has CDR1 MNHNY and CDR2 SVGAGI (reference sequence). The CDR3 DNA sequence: TGTGCCAGCAGTCGCTTAGCGGGAGACTACAATGAGCAGTTCTTC. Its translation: CASSRLAGDYNEQFF.

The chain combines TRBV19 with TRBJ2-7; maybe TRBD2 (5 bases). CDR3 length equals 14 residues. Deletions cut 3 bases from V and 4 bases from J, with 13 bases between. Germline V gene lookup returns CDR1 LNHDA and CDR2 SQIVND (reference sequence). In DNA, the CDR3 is TGTGCCAGTAGTATGTCCCGGGGAATATACGAGCAGTACTTC. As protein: CASSMSRGIYEQYF.

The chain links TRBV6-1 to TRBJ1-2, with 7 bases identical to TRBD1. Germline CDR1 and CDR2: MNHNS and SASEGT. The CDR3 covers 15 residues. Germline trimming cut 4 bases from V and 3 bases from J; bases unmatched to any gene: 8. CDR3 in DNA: TGTGCCAGCAGTGTAACAGGGGCGAAGTACTATGGCTACACCTTC. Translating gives CASSVTGAKYYGYTF.

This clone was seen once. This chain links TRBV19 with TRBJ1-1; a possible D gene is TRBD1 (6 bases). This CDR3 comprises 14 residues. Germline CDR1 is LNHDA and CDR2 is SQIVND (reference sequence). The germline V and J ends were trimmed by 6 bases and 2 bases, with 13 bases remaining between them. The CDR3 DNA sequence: TGTGCCAGTAGGGCGAACAGGGAAAACACTGAAGCTTTCTTT. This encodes CASRANRENTEAFF. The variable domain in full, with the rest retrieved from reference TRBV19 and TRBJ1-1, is DGGITQSPKYLFRKEGQNVTLSCEQNLNHDAMYWYRQDPGQGLRLIYYSQIVNDFQKGDIAEGYSVSREKKESFPLTVTSAQKNPTAFYLCASRANRENTEAFFGQGTRLTVV.

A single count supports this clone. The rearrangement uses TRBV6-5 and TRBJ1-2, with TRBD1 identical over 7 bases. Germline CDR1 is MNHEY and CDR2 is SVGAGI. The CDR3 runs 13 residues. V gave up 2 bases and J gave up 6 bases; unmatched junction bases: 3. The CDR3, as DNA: TGTGCCAGCAGTTACGGGACAGAAAATGGCTACACCTTC. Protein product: CASSYGTENGYTF.

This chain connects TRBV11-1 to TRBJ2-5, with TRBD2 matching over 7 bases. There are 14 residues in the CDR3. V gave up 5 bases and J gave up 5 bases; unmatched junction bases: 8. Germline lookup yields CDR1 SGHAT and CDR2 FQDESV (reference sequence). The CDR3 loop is CASSTGLGVETQYF. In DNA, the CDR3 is TGTGCCAGCAGCACCGGACTAGGTGTGGAGACCCAGTACTTC. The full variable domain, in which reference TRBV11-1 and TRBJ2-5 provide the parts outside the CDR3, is EAEVAQSPRYKITEKSQAVAFWCDPISGHATLYWYRQILGQGPELLVQFQDESVVDDSQLPKDRFSAERLKGVDSTLKIQPAELGDSAMYLCASSTGLGVETQYFGPGTRLLVL.

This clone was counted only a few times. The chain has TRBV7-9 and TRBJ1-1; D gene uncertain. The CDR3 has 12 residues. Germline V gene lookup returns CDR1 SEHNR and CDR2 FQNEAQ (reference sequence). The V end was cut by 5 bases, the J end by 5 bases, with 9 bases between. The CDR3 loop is CASSPWETEAFF. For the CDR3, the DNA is TGTGCCAGCAGCCCTTGGGAGACTGAAGCTTTCTTT.

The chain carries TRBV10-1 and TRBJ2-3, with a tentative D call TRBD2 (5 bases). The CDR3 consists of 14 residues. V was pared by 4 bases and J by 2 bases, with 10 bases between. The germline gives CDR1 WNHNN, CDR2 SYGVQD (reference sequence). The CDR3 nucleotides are TGCGCCAGCAGTGCGAGCGGAACCACAGATACGCAGTATTTT. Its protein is CASSASGTTDTQYF.

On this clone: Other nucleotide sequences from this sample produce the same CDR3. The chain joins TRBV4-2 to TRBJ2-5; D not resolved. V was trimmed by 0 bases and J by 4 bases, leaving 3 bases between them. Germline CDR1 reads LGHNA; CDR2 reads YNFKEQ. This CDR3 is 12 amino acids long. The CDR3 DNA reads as TGTGCCAGCAGCCAAGATCGAGAGACCCAGTACTTC. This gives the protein CASSQDRETQYF.

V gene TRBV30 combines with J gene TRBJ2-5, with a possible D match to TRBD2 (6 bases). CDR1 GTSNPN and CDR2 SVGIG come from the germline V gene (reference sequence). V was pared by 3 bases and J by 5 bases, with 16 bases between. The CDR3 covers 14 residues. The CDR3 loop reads CAWRAGTFSETQYF. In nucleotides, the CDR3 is TGTGCCTGGAGGGCCGGGACTTTTTCTGAGACCCAGTACTTC. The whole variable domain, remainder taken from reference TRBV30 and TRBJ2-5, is SQTIHQWPATLVQPVGSPLSLECTVEGTSNPNLYWYRQAAGRGLQLLFYSVGIGQISSEVPQNLSASRPQDRQFILSSKKLLLSDSGFYLCAWRAGTFSETQYFGPGTRLLVL.

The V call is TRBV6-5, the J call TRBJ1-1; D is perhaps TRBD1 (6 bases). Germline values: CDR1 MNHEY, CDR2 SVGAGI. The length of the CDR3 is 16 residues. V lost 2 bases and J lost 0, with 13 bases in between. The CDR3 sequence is CASSYGAGVMNTEAFF. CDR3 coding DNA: TGTGCCAGCAGTTACGGGGCAGGGGTAATGAACACTGAAGCTTTCTTT.

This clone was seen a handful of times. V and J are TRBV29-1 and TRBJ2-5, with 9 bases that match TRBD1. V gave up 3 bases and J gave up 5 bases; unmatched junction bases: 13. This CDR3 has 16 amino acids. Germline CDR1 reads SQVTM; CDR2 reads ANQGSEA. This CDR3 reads CSVDRGTGSFTETQYF. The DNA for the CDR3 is TGCAGCGTTGACCGTGGGACAGGGAGCTTTACGGAGACCCAGTACTTC.

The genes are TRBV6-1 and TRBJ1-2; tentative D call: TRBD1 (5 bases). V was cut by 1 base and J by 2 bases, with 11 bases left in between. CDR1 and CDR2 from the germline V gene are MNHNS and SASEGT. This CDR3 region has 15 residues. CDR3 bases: TGTGCCAGCAGTGAAGTCGTGGCAGGGAACTATGGCTACACCTTC. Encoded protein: CASSEVVAGNYGYTF.

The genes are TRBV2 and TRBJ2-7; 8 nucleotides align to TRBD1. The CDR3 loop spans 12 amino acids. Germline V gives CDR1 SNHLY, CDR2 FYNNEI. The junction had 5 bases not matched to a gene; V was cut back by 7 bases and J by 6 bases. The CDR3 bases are TGTGCCAGCACCCCGACAGGGGCCGAGCAGTACGTC. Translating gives CASTPTGAEQYV.

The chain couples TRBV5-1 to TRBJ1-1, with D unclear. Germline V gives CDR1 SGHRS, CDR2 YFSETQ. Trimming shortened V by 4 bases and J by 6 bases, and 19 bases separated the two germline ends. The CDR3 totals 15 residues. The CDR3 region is CASSPYPSAPPEAFF. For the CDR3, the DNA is TGCGCCAGCAGCCCCTATCCCTCAGCGCCCCCTGAAGCTTTCTTT.

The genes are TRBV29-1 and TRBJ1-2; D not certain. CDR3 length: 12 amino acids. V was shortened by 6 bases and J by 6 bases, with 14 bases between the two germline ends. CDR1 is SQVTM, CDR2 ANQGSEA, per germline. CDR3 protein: CSVARHLDGYTF. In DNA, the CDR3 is TGCAGCGTCGCCCGACATTTGGATGGCTACACCTTC.

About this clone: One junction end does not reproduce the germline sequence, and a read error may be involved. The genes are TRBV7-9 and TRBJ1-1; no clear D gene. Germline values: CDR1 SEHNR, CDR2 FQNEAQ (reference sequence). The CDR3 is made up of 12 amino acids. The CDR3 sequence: CSSSLWATEAFF. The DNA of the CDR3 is TGTTCCAGCAGCTTATGGGCCACTGAAGCTTTCTTT.

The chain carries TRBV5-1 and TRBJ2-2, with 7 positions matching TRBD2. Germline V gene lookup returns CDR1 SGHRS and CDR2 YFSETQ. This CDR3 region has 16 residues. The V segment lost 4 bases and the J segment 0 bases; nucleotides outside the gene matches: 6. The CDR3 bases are TGCGCCAGCAGCCACGGGACTACTTCGAACACCGGGGAGCTGTTTTTT. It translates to CASSHGTTSNTGELFF.

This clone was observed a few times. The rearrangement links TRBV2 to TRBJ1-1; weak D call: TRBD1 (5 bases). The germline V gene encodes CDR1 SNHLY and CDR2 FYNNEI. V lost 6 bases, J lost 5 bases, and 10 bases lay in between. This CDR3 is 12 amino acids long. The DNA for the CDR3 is TGTGCCAGCAGGAGGGGAGGGACTGAAGCTTTCTTT. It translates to CASRRGGTEAFF. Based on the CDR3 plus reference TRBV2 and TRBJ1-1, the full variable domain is EPEVTQTPSHQVTQMGQEVILRCVPISNHLYFYWYRQILGQKVEFLVSFYNNEISEKSEIFDDQFSVERPDGSNFTLKIRSTKLEDSAMYFCASRRGGTEAFFGQGTRLTVV.

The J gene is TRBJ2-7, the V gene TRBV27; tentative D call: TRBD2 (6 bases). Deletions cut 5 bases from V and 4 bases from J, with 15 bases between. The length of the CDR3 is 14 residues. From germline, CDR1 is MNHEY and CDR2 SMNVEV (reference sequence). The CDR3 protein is CASSPITGGYEQYV. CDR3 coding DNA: TGTGCCAGCAGTCCCATTACAGGAGGGTACGAGCAGTACGTC.